The clone carrying this T cell receptor beta chain was found a few times. The record originates from a study of blood T cell repertoires in COVID-19. Study-wide context: T cells, B-cell-depleted T cells, or PBMCs provided the cDNA or gDNA that served as material.

Losses at the gene ends were 9 bases for V and 3 bases for J; bases not matched to a gene: 19. This CDR3 region has 17 residues. Per the germline V gene, CDR1 is MGHDK and CDR2 is SYGVNS. Profiling relied on immunoSEQ multiplex PCR, and the TCRdb table lists in-frame clones only, not all of them. The table shows about 190,000 clones, with roughly 84% occurring only once. This rearrangement joins TRBV25-1 to TRBJ1-1; TRBD1 matches 7 bases. Sample: peripheral blood. This receptor was taken from a woman older than 75 with active or convalescent COVID-19. The CDR3 loop is CASGGPDRRVEDTEAFF. The CDR3 DNA sequence: TGTGCCAGTGGGGGGCCGGACAGGAGGGTGGAGGACACTGAAGCTTTCTTT.